Listed below are T cell receptor beta chains from one sample, sequenced in a study of glioma-infiltrating T cells after dendritic cell vaccination. Clones were read by immunoSEQ multiplex PCR, and TCRdb kept only the in-frame ones, dropping some. The sample has around 92,000 clones, roughly 80% seen once; the top ten hold 5.4%. The sequences come from blood, collected after dendritic cell vaccination. The receptors originated from a human donor with glioblastoma. Both conserved end residues are part of each CDR3. A D gene is named only where the DNA matches it firmly. Clone size is given for some rows only: seen once, a few or many times, or a class if the clone is expanded.

abundance: NA
j_gene: TRBJ1-1
v_gene: TRBV28
d_gene: NA
CDR3nt: TGTGCCACCGAGGGGGTCGGGCCGGGAGGCACTGAAGCTTTCTTT
CDR3aa: CATEGVGPGGTEAFF

abundance: NA
j_gene: TRBJ2-5
v_gene: TRBV2
d_gene: TRBD1
CDR3nt: TGTGCCAGCAGTGACCACGGGACAGCCCAAGAGACCCAGTACTTC
CDR3aa: CASSDHGTAQETQYF

abundance: NA
j_gene: TRBJ2-6
v_gene: TRBV5-6
d_gene: NA
CDR3nt: TGTGCCAGCAGCTTGTTCGTCTCTGGGGCCAACGTCCTGACTTTC
CDR3aa: CASSLFVSGANVLTF

abundance: NA
j_gene: TRBJ1-1
v_gene: TRBV6-5
d_gene: NA
CDR3nt: TGTGCCAGCAGTTACGTGACCCGGGGTCGTCACACTGAAGCTTTCTTT
CDR3aa: CASSYVTRGRHTEAFF

abundance: once
j_gene: TRBJ2-7
v_gene: TRBV7-9
d_gene: TRBD1
CDR3nt: TGTGCCAGCAAATTAGGGACAGGGGATTACGAGCAGTACTTC
CDR3aa: CASKLGTGDYEQYF

abundance: NA
j_gene: TRBJ2-7
v_gene: TRBV6-5
d_gene: TRBD2
CDR3nt: TGTGCCAGCGGGACTAGTCCCTCCTACGAGCAGTACTTC
CDR3aa: CASGTSPSYEQYF

abundance: NA
j_gene: TRBJ2-5
v_gene: TRBV4-2
d_gene: TRBD2
CDR3nt: TGTGCCAGCAGCCAAGATTCCGCGACTAGCGGAAGCCAAGAGACCCAGTACTTC
CDR3aa: CASSQDSATSGSQETQYF

abundance: NA
j_gene: TRBJ2-2
v_gene: TRBV2
d_gene: TRBD2
CDR3nt: TGTGCCAGCAGCCTAGCGGGAGGCTCCACCGGGGAGCTGTTTTTT
CDR3aa: CASSLAGGSTGELFF

abundance: few
j_gene: TRBJ1-2
v_gene: TRBV19
d_gene: NA
CDR3nt: TGTGCCAGTAGTGTTAATAACTATGGCTACACCTTC
CDR3aa: CASSVNNYGYTF

abundance: NA
j_gene: TRBJ1-1
v_gene: TRBV30
d_gene: NA
CDR3nt: TGTGCCTGGGGGGGGGCCTTGAACACTGAAGCTTTCTTT
CDR3aa: CAWGGALNTEAFF

abundance: NA
j_gene: TRBJ1-5
v_gene: TRBV4-1
d_gene: TRBD1
CDR3nt: TGCGCCAGCAGCCAAGATTTGGGGACAGCGAATCAGCCCCAGCATTTT
CDR3aa: CASSQDLGTANQPQHF

abundance: once
j_gene: TRBJ2-6
v_gene: TRBV7-8
d_gene: NA
CDR3nt: TGTGCCAGCAGCTATGGGGCCTCTGGGGCCAACGTCCTGACTTTC
CDR3aa: CASSYGASGANVLTF

abundance: NA
j_gene: TRBJ2-3
v_gene: TRBV6-5
d_gene: TRBD2
CDR3nt: TGTGCCAGCAGTCTTAGCGGGGGGGGCCTCTCAACGCAGTATTTT
CDR3aa: CASSLSGGGLSTQYF

abundance: NA
j_gene: TRBJ1-2
v_gene: TRBV7-8
d_gene: NA
CDR3nt: TGTGCCAGCAGCTCGGGGGGGACGGGTGGCTACACCTTC
CDR3aa: CASSSGGTGGYTF

abundance: NA
j_gene: TRBJ2-2
v_gene: TRBV4-1
d_gene: NA
CDR3nt: TGCGCCAGCAGCCAAAGTCTAACGGGAGTTCTCGGGGAGCTGTTTTTT
CDR3aa: CASSQSLTGVLGELFF

abundance: NA
j_gene: TRBJ1-3
v_gene: TRBV29-1
d_gene: NA
CDR3nt: TGCAGCGCCGAGGGTGGTGGAAACACCATATATTTT
CDR3aa: CSAEGGGNTIYF

abundance: once
j_gene: TRBJ1-4
v_gene: TRBV14
d_gene: NA
CDR3nt: TGTGCCAGCAGCCGGGTCAGGCTTTTCGGGGGAAAACTGTTTTTT
CDR3aa: CASSRVRLFGGKLFF

abundance: NA
j_gene: TRBJ2-1
v_gene: TRBV5-1
d_gene: TRBD2
CDR3nt: TGCGCCAGCAGCTTACTTAGCGGGGGGGCCTACAATGAGCAGTTCTTC
CDR3aa: CASSLLSGGAYNEQFF

abundance: few
j_gene: TRBJ2-2
v_gene: TRBV5-1
d_gene: NA
CDR3nt: TGCGCCAGCAGCTTAACAGGGAATACCGGGGAGCTGTTTTTT
CDR3aa: CASSLTGNTGELFF

abundance: once
j_gene: TRBJ2-7
v_gene: TRBV28
d_gene: TRBD2
CDR3nt: TGTGCCACGTCCCCTGTTGGACTAGCGGGACTCAGGTCCTACGAGCAGTACTTC
CDR3aa: CATSPVGLAGLRSYEQYF

abundance: NA
j_gene: TRBJ2-7
v_gene: TRBV28
d_gene: NA
CDR3nt: TGTGCCAGCAGAACTAGTTTCGAGCAGTACTTC
CDR3aa: CASRTSFEQYF

abundance: NA
j_gene: TRBJ2-3
v_gene: TRBV10-3
d_gene: NA
CDR3nt: TGTGCCATCAGTGACTCAACGGGGGATGCAGATACGCAGTATTTT
CDR3aa: CAISDSTGDADTQYF